Below are 8 T cell receptor beta chains sequenced from a single sample in a study of Ad26.COV2.S vaccination and SARS-CoV-2 variants. TCRdb's table, derived via immunoSEQ multiplex PCR, lists solely in-frame clones and lacks some. This sample yields approximately 400,000 clones, of which 83% are seen a single time; around 7.3% belongs to the top ten. Treatment described: some 20 received Ad26.COV2.S at low or high dose, single or two shots; roughly five received placebo; per-sample allocation not given. All samples were drawn on day 63, counting from the first vaccine or placebo injection. The sequenced sample was peripheral blood, obtained in a trial of Ad26.COV2.S vaccine versus placebo. These receptors all stem from a person aged 18-60 years who received the Ad26.COV2.S COVID-19 vaccine or a placebo.

This chain links TRBV18 with TRBJ2-7; D gene uncertain. Trimming took 0 bases from V and 3 from J, leaving 12 bases between them. CDR1 is KGHSH, CDR2 LQKENI, per germline. CDR3 length: 15 residues. In DNA, the CDR3 is TGTGCCAGCTCACCACCGAAGGGTCAAGACTACGAGCAGTACTTC. It codes for CASSPPKGQDYEQYF.

The CDR3 loop is CASSQNRVGYTF. CDR3 DNA sequence: TGTGCCAGTAGCCAGAACAGGGTTGGCTACACCTTC. V is TRBV19 and J is TRBJ1-2; TRBD1 might be the D (6 bases). Germline V gene lookup returns CDR1 LNHDA and CDR2 SQIVND (reference sequence). CDR3 length: 12 amino acids. Between the trimmed V and J ends, which lost 6 bases and 7 bases, there was a span of 12 bases.

This clone came up once. V is TRBV10-2 and J is TRBJ1-2; D ambiguous. Germline V lookup: CDR1 WSHSY, CDR2 SAAADI. The germline V and J ends were trimmed by 10 bases and 7 bases, with 10 bases remaining between them. This CDR3 has 10 amino acids. This CDR3 reads CATLDLGYTF. As DNA, the CDR3 is TGCGCCACTTTAGACCTTGGCTACACCTTC.

The J gene is TRBJ2-3, the V gene TRBV9; unclear D gene. V lost 0 bases to trimming and J lost 0 bases, with 17 bases between them. CDR3 length: 18 residues. Germline V gene data show CDR1 as SGDLS and CDR2 as YYNGEE. Written as DNA, the CDR3 is TGTGCCAGCAGCGTAGCCCACAACCCAATATTTAGCACAGATACGCAGTATTTT. Translation: CASSVAHNPIFSTDTQYF.

This clone was counted only a few times. This rearrangement joins TRBV5-4 to TRBJ1-4; 9 nucleotides line up with TRBD1. The CDR3 runs to 16 residues. Per germline, CDR1 SGHNT and CDR2 YYREEE (reference sequence). J gave up 3 bases and V 3 bases, and 6 bases lay outside the gene matches. The CDR3: CASSSGTGLSNEKLFF. The CDR3 coding sequence is TGTGCCAGCAGCTCCGGGACAGGGCTGTCTAATGAAAAACTGTTTTTT. The whole variable domain, remainder taken from reference TRBV5-4 and TRBJ1-4, is ETGVTQSPTHLIKTRGQQVTLRCSSQSGHNTVSWYQQALGQGPQFIFQYYREEENGRGNFPPRFSGLQFPNYSSELNVNALELDDSALYLCASSSGTGLSNEKLFFGSGTQLSVL.

The rearrangement joins TRBV6-5 to TRBJ1-6; D gene unclear. CDR3 length: 13 amino acids. Germline V gene sequence: CDR1 MNHEY, CDR2 SVGAGI. V was cut by 2 bases and J by 8 bases, with 7 bases left in between. CDR3 sequence: CASSYGVDSPLHF. DNA of the CDR3: TGTGCCAGCAGTTACGGGGTGGATTCACCCCTCCACTTT.

This rearrangement joins TRBV15 to TRBJ1-2; D is possibly TRBD1 (6 bases). CDR3 size: 16 residues. In germline, CDR1 is LNHNV, CDR2 YYDKDF (reference sequence). Between the trimmed V and J ends, which lost 4 bases and 7 bases, there was a span of 22 bases. DNA for the CDR3: TGTGCCACCAGCAACCCTTTAAGGGGGGGTCTTGCTGGCTACACCTTC. This encodes CATSNPLRGGLAGYTF. The entire variable domain, with the rest obtained from reference TRBV15 and TRBJ1-2, is as follows: DAMVIQNPRYQVTQFGKPVTLSCSQTLNHNVMYWYQQKSSQAPKLLFHYYDKDFNNEADTPDNFQSRRPNTSFCFLDIRSPGLGDTAMYLCATSNPLRGGLAGYTFGSGTRLTVV.

The rearrangement joins TRBV5-1 to TRBJ1-2, with no clear D. This CDR3 spans 13 amino acids. In germline, CDR1 is SGHRS, CDR2 YFSETQ. Trimming took 5 bases from V and 8 from J, leaving 16 bases between them. Here the CDR3 DNA reads TGCGCCAGCAGTCCGGAGTCCGGGCTAGGCTACACCTTC. Translation gives CASSPESGLGYTF.